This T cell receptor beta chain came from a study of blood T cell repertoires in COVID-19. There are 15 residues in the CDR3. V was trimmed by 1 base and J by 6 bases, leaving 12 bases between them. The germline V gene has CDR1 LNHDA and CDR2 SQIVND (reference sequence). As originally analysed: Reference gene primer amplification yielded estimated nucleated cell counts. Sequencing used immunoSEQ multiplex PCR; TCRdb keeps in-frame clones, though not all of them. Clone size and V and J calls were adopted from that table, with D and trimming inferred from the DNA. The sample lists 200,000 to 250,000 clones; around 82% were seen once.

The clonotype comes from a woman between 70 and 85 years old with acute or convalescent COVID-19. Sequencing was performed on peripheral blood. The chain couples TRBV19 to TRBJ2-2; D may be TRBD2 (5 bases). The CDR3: CASSIVGPRAGELFF. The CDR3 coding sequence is TGTGCCAGTAGTATAGTGGGTCCGAGGGCCGGGGAGCTGTTTTTT.